This T cell receptor (beta chain) is drawn from a study of glioma-infiltrating T cells after dendritic cell vaccination. Study-level background: Samples are from glioblastoma patients in Phase I and II dendritic cell vaccine trials. Patients received autologous tumor lysate-pulsed dendritic cell vaccination between the early 2000s and the early 2010s.

Primers: 60 V beta forward and 13 J beta reverse. Assay used: immunoSEQ multiplex PCR; TCRdb lists only in-frame clones, some missing. This sample has about 64,000 clones, with roughly 86% found just once. The CDR3 consists of 16 residues. Germline V gives CDR1 MNHNS, CDR2 SASEGT. As concerns this clone: Mismatch with germline at one junction end may stem from a read error. The sample holds other DNA sequences that translate to the same CDR3.

The sample's time point: after dendritic cell vaccination, including at tumor progression/relapse. This TCR was recovered from a human donor with glioblastoma. This specimen was blood, taken after dendritic cell vaccination. This chain joins TRBV6-1 and TRBJ1-3; TRBD1 aligns across 8 bases. The CDR3 nucleotides are TGTGCCAGCAGTGACCTGCGACAGGGGTCTGGAAACACCATATACTTT. Translation: CASSDLRQGSGNTIYF.